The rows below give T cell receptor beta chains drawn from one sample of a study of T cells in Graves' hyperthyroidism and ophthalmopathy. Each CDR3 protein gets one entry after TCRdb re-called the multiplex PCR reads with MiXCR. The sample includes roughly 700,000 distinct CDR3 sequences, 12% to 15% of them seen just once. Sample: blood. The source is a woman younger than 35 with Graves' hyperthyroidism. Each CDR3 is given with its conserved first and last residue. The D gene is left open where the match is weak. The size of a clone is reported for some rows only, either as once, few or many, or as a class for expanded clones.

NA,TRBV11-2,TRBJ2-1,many,CASSLLAWGHEQFF,TGTGCCAGCAGCTTACTAGCTTGGGGACATGAGCAGTTCTTC
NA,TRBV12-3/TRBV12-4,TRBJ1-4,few,CASSLWGTGGKLFF,TGTGCCAGCAGTTTGTGGGGGACTGGAGGAAAACTGTTTTTT
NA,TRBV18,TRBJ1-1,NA,CASSPRVFQPLNTEAFF,TGTGCCAGCTCACCACGGGTTTTCCAGCCTCTGAACACTGAAGCTTTCTTT
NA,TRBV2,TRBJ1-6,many,CASSDSRNSPLHF,TGTGCCAGCAGTGACAGCAGAAATTCACCCCTCCACTTT
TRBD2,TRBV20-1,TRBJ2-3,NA,CSARSPSVGGTDTQYF,TGCAGTGCTAGGTCCCCTAGCGTGGGGGGGACAGATACGCAGTATTTT
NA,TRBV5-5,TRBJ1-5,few,CASSLLRAGSNQPQHF,TGTGCCAGCAGCTTGTTAAGGGCGGGCAGCAATCAGCCCCAGCATTTT
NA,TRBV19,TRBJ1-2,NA,CASSIGPGANGYTF,TGTGCCAGTAGTATAGGTCCGGGGGCGAACGGCTACACCTTC
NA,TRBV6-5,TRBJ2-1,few,CASSYSSNVGEQFF,TGTGCCAGCAGTTACTCCTCCAACGTGGGCGAGCAGTTCTTC
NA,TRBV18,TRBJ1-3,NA,CASSPHQGGAGNTIYF,TGTGCCAGCTCACCGCATCAGGGAGGGGCTGGAAACACCATATATTTT
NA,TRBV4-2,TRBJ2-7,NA,CASSRGGQVSPVAYEQYF,TGTGCCAGCAGCCGGGGGGGACAGGTGTCCCCCGTAGCCTACGAGCAGTACTTC
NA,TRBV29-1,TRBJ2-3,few,CSVEALGPLRGTDTQYF,TGCAGCGTTGAAGCTCTCGGTCCCCTTAGGGGCACAGATACGCAGTATTTT
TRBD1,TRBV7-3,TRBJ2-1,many,CASSLDRVGFNEQFF,TGTGCCAGCAGCTTAGACAGGGTTGGGTTCAATGAGCAGTTCTTC
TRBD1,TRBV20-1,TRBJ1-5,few,CSAREAHRGHQPQHF,TGCAGTGCTAGAGAGGCCCACAGGGGGCATCAGCCCCAGCATTTT
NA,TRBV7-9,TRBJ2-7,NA,CASSPQTRERGSYNEQYF,TGTGCCAGCAGCCCACAGACTAGGGAAAGGGGCTCCTACAATGAGCAGTACTTC
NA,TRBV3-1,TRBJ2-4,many,CASSQVFDKNIQYF,TGTGCCAGCAGCCAAGTTTTTGACAAAAACATTCAGTACTTC
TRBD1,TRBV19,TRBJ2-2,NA,CASSIPGTGAGELFF,TGTGCCAGTAGTATCCCTGGGACAGGGGCCGGGGAGCTGTTTTTT
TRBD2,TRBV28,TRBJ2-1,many,CASIRGLAGSGKQFF,TGTGCCAGCATTAGGGGACTAGCGGGATCGGGGAAGCAGTTCTTC
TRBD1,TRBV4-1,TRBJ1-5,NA,CASKAGTGPPGNQPQHF,TGCGCCAGCAAGGCGGGGACAGGGCCCCCCGGCAATCAGCCCCAGCATTTT
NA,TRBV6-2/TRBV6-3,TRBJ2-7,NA,CASSYDTEKQYF,TGTGCCAGCAGTTACGATACCGAAAAGCAGTACTTC
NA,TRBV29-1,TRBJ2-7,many,CSVEGGDRQGGEQYF,TGCAGCGTTGAAGGAGGTGATCGGCAGGGGGGTGAGCAGTACTTC
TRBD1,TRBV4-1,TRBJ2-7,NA,CASSQGQGKRVYEQYF,TGCGCCAGCAGCCAGGGACAGGGGAAAAGGGTCTACGAGCAGTACTTC
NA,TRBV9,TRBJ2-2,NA,CASSGRVYTGELFF,TGTGCCAGCAGCGGCCGGGTCTACACCGGGGAGCTGTTTTTT
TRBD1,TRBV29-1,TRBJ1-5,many,CSVAGQGYNQPQHF,TGCAGCGTGGCGGGACAGGGGTACAATCAGCCCCAGCATTTT
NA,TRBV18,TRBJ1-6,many,CASSPRFSGSTPLHF,TGTGCCAGCTCACCACGTTTTTCAGGTTCGACACCCCTCCACTTT
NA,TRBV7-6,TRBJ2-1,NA,CASSLAPKQSYNEQFF,TGTGCCAGCAGCTTAGCTCCGAAGCAGTCCTACAATGAGCAGTTCTTC
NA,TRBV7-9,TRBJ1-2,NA,CASSSVTANYGYTF,TGTGCCAGCAGCTCAGTAACAGCTAACTATGGCTACACCTTC
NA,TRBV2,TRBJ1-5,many,CASSEARGEPQHF,TGTGCCAGCAGTGAAGCGCGGGGTGAGCCCCAGCATTTT
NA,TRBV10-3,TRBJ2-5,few,CAISAPPVADFEETQYF,TGTGCCATCAGTGCCCCACCGGTGGCGGATTTTGAGGAGACCCAGTACTTC
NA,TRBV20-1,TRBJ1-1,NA,CSAGVADWRGTEAFF,TGCAGTGCTGGAGTAGCTGATTGGAGGGGCACTGAAGCTTTCTTT
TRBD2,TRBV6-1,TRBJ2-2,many,CASSSRTSGSRGTGELFF,TGTGCCAGCAGTTCCCGGACTAGCGGGAGCCGGGGCACCGGGGAGCTGTTTTTT
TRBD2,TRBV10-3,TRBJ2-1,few,CAISGTGTSGIGEQFF,TGTGCCATCAGTGGGACCGGGACTAGCGGGATAGGTGAGCAGTTCTTC
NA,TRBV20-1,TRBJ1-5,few,CSARKQSSNQPQQF,TGCAGTGCTAGAAAACAGTCTAGCAATCAGCCCCAGCAGTTT
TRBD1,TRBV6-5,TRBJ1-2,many,CASSYEGQGYYGYTF,TGTGCCAGCAGTTACGAGGGACAGGGCTACTATGGCTACACCTTC
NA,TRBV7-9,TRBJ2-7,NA,CASSWGGAYEQYF,TGTGCCAGCAGTTGGGGTGGCGCCTACGAGCAGTACTTC
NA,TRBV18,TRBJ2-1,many,CASSPGKRNEQFF,TGTGCCAGCTCACCGGGGAAGCGCAATGAGCAGTTCTTC
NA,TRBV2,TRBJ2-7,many,CASSEALYYEQYF,TGTGCCAGCAGTGAGGCACTTTACTACGAGCAGTACTTC
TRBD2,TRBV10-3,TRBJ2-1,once,CAISGRTSGSNSGEQFF,TGTGCCATAAGTGGCAGAACTAGCGGGAGCAATTCTGGTGAGCAGTTCTTC
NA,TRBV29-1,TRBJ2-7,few,CSVEKPPYEQYF,TGCAGCGTTGAAAAGCCCCCCTACGAGCAGTACTTC
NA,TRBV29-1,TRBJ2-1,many,CSVGPLPHNEQFF,TGCAGCGTTGGCCCCCTTCCTCACAATGAGCAGTTCTTC
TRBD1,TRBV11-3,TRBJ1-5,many,CASSFPTGESNQPQHF,TGTGCCAGCAGCTTCCCTACAGGGGAGAGCAATCAGCCCCAGCATTTT
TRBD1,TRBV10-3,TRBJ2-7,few,CAISESRGPYEQYF,TGTGCCATCAGTGAGTCGAGGGGGCCCTACGAGCAGTACTTC